This entry concerns a single T cell receptor beta chain. The sample belongs to a study of blood T cell repertoires in COVID-19. Study-wide context: Sites across the United States, Italy and Spain contributed samples from acute and convalescent COVID-19. PBMCs, B-cell-depleted T cells, or T cells were the source of the cDNA or gDNA that made up the material.

V lost 1 base to trimming and J lost 0 bases, with 9 bases between them. CDR1 is SGHTA, CDR2 FQGNSA, per germline. The CDR3 extends over 15 amino acids. Per the authors' pipeline: Amplification of reference gene primers was used by the study to estimate nucleated cell counts. Sequencing used immunoSEQ multiplex PCR; TCRdb keeps in-frame clones, though not all of them. For V, J and clone size, that table is used; D and trimming come from the DNA. The sample has about 130,000 clones; approximately 80% are singletons. The origin of this receptor is a man between 40 and 49 years old with active or convalescent COVID-19. Sequenced sample: peripheral blood. This sequence joins TRBV7-2 and TRBJ1-2; D gene ambiguous. CDR3 protein: CASSLVGASNYGYTF. The CDR3 DNA is TGTGCCAGCAGCTTAGTAGGAGCATCTAACTATGGCTACACCTTC. The full variable domain, its missing parts supplied by reference TRBV7-2 and TRBJ1-2, is GAGVSQSPSNKVTEKGKDVELRCDPISGHTALYWYRQSLGQGLEFLIYFQGNSAPDKSGLPSDRFSAERTGGSVSTLTIQRTQQEDSAVYLCASSLVGASNYGYTFGSGTRLTVV.